This T cell receptor beta chain was identified in a study of shared clonotypes between healthy human individuals (TCRdb year 2020). A note on the overall study: Two women and a few men aged 18 to 49 years were included in the cohort. Between about 0.8 and 9 billion PBMCs per donor were obtained by leukapheresis. To increase sequencing depth and limit assay-specific biases, different laboratories used diverse techniques to prepare libraries and sequence TCR repertoires. Blood TCR repertoires of five healthy adults were deeply sequenced to estimate repertoire size and the extent of clonotype sharing between individuals. For each donor, three plates each were used for CD4 naive and CD4 memory, two plates were used for CD8 naive, and one plate was used for CD8 memory. What the work shows at the level of the full study, not this receptor alone: Naive subsets generally had larger estimated clonotype richness than memory subsets. Incomplete sequencing was indicated by rarefaction of sorted-subset datasets, despite the large sequencing depth. Because the study included a small number of donors, the genetic and exposure-history diversity represented was limited. Pairwise subsampling led to the expectation that sequencing depth would affect the degree of clonotype sharing among donors. Sharing across four donors was observed for around 5% of naive CD4, over 3% of naive CD8, around 2.5% of memory CD4, and about 0.39% of memory CD8 clonotypes. Only blood was sampled, and tissue TCR repertoires likely differ from those in blood. Clonotypes shared by all four sorted-subset donors showed higher generation probabilities than non-shared clonotypes.

V is cut by 7 bases and J by 5 bases, and the space between the germline ends is 14 bases. The CDR3 spans 14 residues, from the cysteine through the phenylalanine. Only the CDR3 DNA stays, 42 bases, in frame from base 1. CDR1 and CDR2, per the germline V gene, are MNHNS and SASEGT. This clone occurred a few times. What this receptor recognizes is not known. Within one base of it there is no much larger clone, and no base qualities were kept. The donors were healthy, HIV-negative adults with no recently reported acute infections or vaccinations. All donors were Caucasian adults living in Nashville, Tennessee, USA. CD4+ T cells were enriched by magnetic negative selection, after which naive cells were positively selected on CD45RA and the negative fraction was taken as the memory subset. Blood was obtained by leukapheresis, after which PBMCs were separated by Ficoll-Histopaque density gradient centrifugation and cryopreserved in liquid nitrogen vapor phase. Analytical flow cytometry was used to check the purity and quantity of every magnetically sorted T cell population. Each sorted fraction had its genomic DNA isolated and then quantified by UV absorbance on a Nanodrop 2000c.

Using the deep immunoSEQ assay, TCR CDR3 regions were amplified from genomic DNA by multiplex PCR. Extracted genomic DNA from each cell subset was spread evenly across all wells of several immunoSEQ 96-well plates, with each plate serving as a replicate. For sorted subsets, around 200 ng genomic DNA, equal to 30,000 to 35,000 T cell genomes, was loaded into each replicate PCR. Purified libraries were quantified with a Qubit 3.0 fluorometer, sized on a Bioanalyzer 2100, and re-quantified with the KAPA Library Quantification kit. Each immunoSEQ 96-well plate was sequenced on its own single-read 150-cycle Illumina NextSeq 550 flow cell. The study's own analysis went as follows. The immunoSEQ output contained only junctional sequences without quality scores, so filtering could not match that applied to full-length reads. Sequences were annotated with PyIR, a Python wrapper for IgBLAST v1.9, using IMGT germline references to assign V/J genes and CDR3. Any read was removed if the V/J assignment was weak (E-value above 1e-6), the CDR3 was missing, or the read contained stop codons, out-of-frame junctions, or ambiguous translated residues. V3J clonotypes were defined as sequences sharing the same inferred V gene, J gene, and CDR3 amino acid sequence. To compute the percentage overlap between repertoires, the number of shared unique clonotypes was divided by the size of the smaller repertoire. RTK rarefaction, the Chao1 estimator, and Recon v2.1 estimates of unobserved clonotypes were used to assess repertoire richness. OLGA was used to compute generation probabilities for all TCRbeta clonotypes that the gDNA method yielded from several donors. TCRdb obtained this table from immuneACCESS and retained in-frame rearrangements with V and J assigned. These tables miss some clones; where compared with another copy, unresolved V genes account for less than half of the shortfall, and the remainder is unexplained. D and trimming come from the DNA, and the V and J calls and clone size come from that table. The sample records under 1,100,000 clones, approximately 76% of which are singletons. The ten largest make up about 1.5% of the sample.

Source material: memory CD4+ T cells sorted from blood. This sample's cell subset or site label indicates: CD45RA-negative fraction. This clonotype was obtained from a man aged 18-30 years in good health. The chain links TRBV6-1 with TRBJ1-4; the D segment could be TRBD1, given 6 matching bases. The nucleotide sequence reads TGTGCCAGCAAACCGGGACATGGGAATGAAAAACTGTTTTTT. It codes for CASKPGHGNEKLFF.